This TCR beta chain was profiled in a study of CD4 T cells in relation to SARS-CoV-2 and coronaviruses. Study conclusions and caveats: Pre-pandemic and post-infection samples never came from the same donor. In around 67% of donors, memory CD4+ clonotypes crossrecognized SARS-CoV-2 and at least one common cold coronavirus spike. Monoreactive clones expanded significantly more to SARS-CoV-2 than crossreactive clones did.

Of note for this clone: Its antigen is as yet unknown.

The table came from immunoSEQ multiplex PCR; TCRdb's copy has only in-frame clones and leaves some out. The table has about 59,000 clones, roughly 85% seen once. From germline, CDR1 is MGHRA and CDR2 YSYEKL. This CDR3 is built from 16 residues. Trimming removed 0 bases from V and 0 bases from J, with 12 bases in between. CD4+ T cells from unexposed donors were obtained before the COVID-19 pandemic (2011-2018). This TCR came from a human donor in good health. V and J are TRBV4-1 and TRBJ2-7; TRBD1 or TRBD2 may be the D gene (5 bases each). Sequenced: memory CD4+ T cells from PBMCs. CDR3 bases: TGCGCCAGCAGCCAAGATCCGGGACGGATCTCCTACGAGCAGTACTTC. Its protein product is CASSQDPGRISYEQYF.